These 2 T cell receptor beta chains originate from one sample sequenced in a study of shared clonotypes between healthy human individuals. TCRdb keeps only in-frame clones here, not all; method: immunoSEQ multiplex PCR. The sample records some 1.5 million clones, 96% being singletons. Material: naive CD4+ T cells sorted from blood. Subset reported: CD45RA+ positively selected. The receptors were gathered from a man between 25 and 39 years old in good health.

The rearrangement uses TRBV5-4 and TRBJ1-4, with D unclear. Trimming cost V 4 bases and J 8 bases, with 21 bases left between them. The CDR3 sequence is 16 residues long. In germline, CDR1 is SGHNT, CDR2 YYREEE (reference sequence). DNA of the CDR3: TGTGCCAGCAGCCCGGAACCGGGCTTCAGTCCCGAAAAACTGTTTTTT. Encoded protein: CASSPEPGFSPEKLFF.

This clone was counted a single time. The J gene is TRBJ1-5, the V gene TRBV6-6; TRBD1 aligns across 9 bases. Germline values: CDR1 MNHNY, CDR2 SVGAGI (reference sequence). Trimming removed 5 bases from V and 3 bases from J; junction bases left unmatched: 8. CDR3 length: 16 amino acids. CDR3 sequence: CASSRPQGALNQPQHF. CDR3 nucleotides: TGTGCCAGCAGTAGACCACAGGGGGCCCTCAATCAGCCCCAGCATTTT.